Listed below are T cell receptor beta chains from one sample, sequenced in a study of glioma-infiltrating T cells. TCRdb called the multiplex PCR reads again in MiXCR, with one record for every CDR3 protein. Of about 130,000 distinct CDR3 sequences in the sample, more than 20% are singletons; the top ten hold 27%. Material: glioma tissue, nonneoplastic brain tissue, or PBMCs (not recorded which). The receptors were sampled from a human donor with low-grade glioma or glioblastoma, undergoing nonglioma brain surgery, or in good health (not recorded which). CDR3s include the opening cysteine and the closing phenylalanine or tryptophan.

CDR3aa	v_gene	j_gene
CASSLAGASTDTQYF	TRBV3-1	TRBJ2-3
CASSTGTQDEQFF	TRBV5-4	TRBJ2-1
CASRGLEGRNTEAFF	TRBV6-5	TRBJ1-1
CASRDFLGVGGTQYF	TRBV27	TRBJ2-3
CSVRDSDGLHQPQHF	TRBV20-1	TRBJ1-5
CASSQAGADQPQHF	TRBV4-1	TRBJ1-5
CASSYLAGEETQYF	TRBV6-6	TRBJ2-5
CASSFPGFTYGYTF	TRBV6-1	TRBJ1-2
CSARVRGAVNPPLHF	TRBV20-1	TRBJ1-6
CASSPTRAGANVLTF	TRBV12-3/TRBV12-4	TRBJ2-6
CSATGQLAGANVLTF	TRBV20-1	TRBJ2-6
CASSLAYQPQHF	TRBV7-9	TRBJ1-5
CASSSPSDPTPKLFF	TRBV28	TRBJ1-4
CASSKGGIATNEKLFF	TRBV2	TRBJ1-4
CASSLGTSGKDEQFF	TRBV7-9	TRBJ2-1
CASSQDRRPDSPLHF	TRBV3-1	TRBJ1-6
CASSHPGSEAFF	TRBV4-2	TRBJ1-1
CSARMGGQGHNEQFF	TRBV20-1	TRBJ2-1
CASRLEETQYF	TRBV7-2	TRBJ2-5
CASSLSGSGANVLTF	TRBV5-4	TRBJ2-6
CASIPQTGGKTDTQYF	TRBV27	TRBJ2-3
CSARDLLGSGQPQHF	TRBV20-1	TRBJ1-5
CASSGGSPVETQYF	TRBV19	TRBJ2-5
CASSGSSNQPQHF	TRBV7-6	TRBJ1-5
CASSQDDYWGQGDTQYF	TRBV3-1	TRBJ2-3
CASSLGTSGGYGTQYF	TRBV5-4	TRBJ2-5
CASGKSPGSSYNEQFF	TRBV6-4	TRBJ2-1
CSATRGTHNEKFF	TRBV20-1	TRBJ2-1
CSASRSNQPQHF	TRBV20-1	TRBJ1-5
CASSLEMGARRFF	TRBV5-1	TRBJ2-1
CASSARPGLAAQDTQYF	TRBV6-1	TRBJ2-3
CASSSRGQRGNQPQHF	TRBV12-3/TRBV12-4	TRBJ1-5
CASSLWGAGELFF	TRBV27	TRBJ2-2
CASSSRDHNEQFF	TRBV5-1	TRBJ2-1
CASSRLGLSGGRGTDTQYF	TRBV6-5	TRBJ2-3
CASSLKGSGELFF	TRBV7-2	TRBJ2-2
CATLRLGETQYF	TRBV12-3/TRBV12-4	TRBJ2-5
CAISGGRETQYF	TRBV10-3	TRBJ2-5
CASSPRNSPLHF	TRBV7-8	TRBJ1-6
CASSLGGSIGAEQFF	TRBV11-3	TRBJ2-1
CASRVTSTDTQYF	TRBV28	TRBJ2-3
CSARVGTGNEKLFF	TRBV20-1	TRBJ1-4
CSARIGGRETQYF	TRBV20-1	TRBJ2-5
CASRPDRGRNTGELFF	TRBV5-4	TRBJ2-2
CASTTGGRQETQYF	TRBV12-3/TRBV12-4	TRBJ2-5
CASRPAGRTDTQYF	TRBV6-1	TRBJ2-3
CASSPVTAVDNSPLHF	TRBV4-2	TRBJ1-6
CASSPLDGLQETQYF	TRBV7-9	TRBJ2-5
CASSPPLAGGRIRELFF	TRBV3-1	TRBJ2-2
CASSQERHINQPQHF	TRBV4-1	TRBJ1-5
CATSRRVGPNNTIYF	TRBV15	TRBJ1-3
CASSITSGGPRETQYF	TRBV19	TRBJ2-5
CSAGRGRTSNQPQHF	TRBV20-1	TRBJ1-5
CASSVGGGDWEQFF	TRBV9	TRBJ2-1
CASSQERGAFSYTF	TRBV3-1	TRBJ1-2